The sequence of this TCR beta chain was determined in a study of CD8+CD57+ T cells in acquired aplastic anemia. The overall study: The study obtained an average of around 2.9 ug of DNA from sorted CD4+ and CD8+ cells. Findings of the study overall: Roughly 28 was the count of CD8+ CDR3 sequences that patients shared with controls.

Profiling of TCR beta VDJ combinations and CDR3 sequences used genomic DNA as template. One entry per CDR3 protein results from TCRdb running MiXCR on the reads. The sample comprises about 160,000 distinct CDR3 sequences, under 55% of which are singletons, and approximately 3% rests with the top ten. The CDR3 sequence is 16 residues long. J was trimmed by 4 bases and V by 0 bases; bases with no gene match: 9. Per the germline V gene, CDR1 is DFQATT and CDR2 is SNEGSKA (reference sequence). For this clonotype: The antigen remains unidentified.

CD8+CD57+ cell expansion, shown by flow cytometry, had occurred in the patients selected for sequencing. The sequencing sample was made of sorted CD4+, CD8+, or CD8+CD57+ T cells (not recorded which) from PBMCs. The source of this sequence is a human donor with aplastic anemia. The chain joins TRBV20-1 to TRBJ2-3; 8 bases are shared with TRBD2. The CDR3: CSARDRRAGAADTQYF. Here the CDR3 DNA reads TGCAGTGCTAGAGATCGGAGAGCGGGGGCGGCAGATACGCAGTATTTT.